These 30 T cell receptor beta chains originate from one sample sequenced in a study of cytomegalovirus exposure and HLA in healthy donors. In the PCR, 60 Vbeta and 13 Jbeta primers were used. Measured with immunoSEQ multiplex PCR; TCRdb has only the in-frame clones, and not every one. This sample's table has 130,000 to 150,000 clones. The sample comprised PBMCs. The receptors here all came from a male donor in good health and CMV-seronegative.

The chain recombines TRBV29-1 with TRBJ2-3; TRBD1 matches 7 bases. Germline V gene lookup returns CDR1 SQVTM and CDR2 ANQGSEA. The V segment lost 6 bases and the J segment 0 bases; nucleotides outside the gene matches: 3. The length of the CDR3 is 13 residues. CDR3 nucleotide sequence: TGCAGCGTGACAGGGTTTAGCACAGATACGCAGTATTTT. Translation: CSVTGFSTDTQYF.

The gene calls are TRBV6-5 and TRBJ1-2; a weak D match, TRBD1 (5 bases). Germline lookup yields CDR1 MNHEY and CDR2 SVGAGI. The CDR3 loop spans 12 amino acids. The V and J ends lost 11 bases and 2 bases respectively, with 12 bases between them. As DNA, the CDR3 is TGTGCCTGCCAGGGTTGGAACTATGGCTACACCTTC. It yields the protein CACQGWNYGYTF.

This chain links TRBV6-5 with TRBJ1-2, with D hard to call. V was pared by 6 bases and J by 4 bases, with 15 bases between. CDR3 length: 14 amino acids. Germline CDR1 and CDR2: MNHEY and SVGAGI. The CDR3 sequence is CASSLLRAGYGYTF. In nucleotides, the CDR3 is TGTGCCAGCAGCCTTTTGCGGGCTGGCTATGGCTACACCTTC.

The gene calls are TRBV5-1 and TRBJ2-7; 11 bases agree with TRBD2. The ends lost 0 bases at V and 6 bases at J; junction bases unmatched: 2. CDR3 length: 14 residues. Germline values: CDR1 SGHRS, CDR2 YFSETQ. CDR3 nucleotides: TGCGCCAGCAGCTTGGTAGCGGGAGGGCTCGAGCAGTACTTC. Its protein is CASSLVAGGLEQYF.

The chain uses TRBV14 and TRBJ1-1, with D perhaps TRBD1 (5 bases). This CDR3 comprises 21 residues. Germline V gene data show CDR1 as SGHDN and CDR2 as FVKESK. The ends were cut back, 1 base at V and 1 base at J, with 28 bases in the middle. CDR3 protein: CASSQVSIGWRTLSSNTEAFF. Written as DNA, the CDR3 is TGTGCCAGCAGCCAAGTTTCTATCGGCTGGCGGACACTAAGCTCGAACACTGAAGCTTTCTTT.

The chain employs TRBV7-2 and TRBJ1-4; 8 bases agree with TRBD1. Germline lookup yields CDR1 SGHTA and CDR2 FQGNSA. The junction had 7 bases not matched to a gene; V was cut back by 2 bases and J by 8 bases. The CDR3 sequence is 15 residues long. The CDR3 DNA sequence: TGTGCCAGCAGCTTATCAGGACAGGGAGGGGAAAAACTGTTTTTT. This encodes CASSLSGQGGEKLFF. The full variable domain, its missing parts supplied by reference TRBV7-2 and TRBJ1-4, is GAGVSQSPSNKVTEKGKDVELRCDPISGHTALYWYRQSLGQGLEFLIYFQGNSAPDKSGLPSDRFSAERTGGSVSTLTIQRTQQEDSAVYLCASSLSGQGGEKLFFGSGTQLSVL.

The chain employs TRBV28 and TRBJ2-4; D possibly corresponds to TRBD1 (6 bases). The V gene's germline CDR1 is MDHEN and CDR2 SYDVKM. Trimming removed 7 bases from V and 0 bases from J, with 13 bases in between. This CDR3 region has 15 residues. The CDR3 region is CASTGAGVAKNIQYF. The DNA for the CDR3 is TGTGCCAGCACAGGTGCAGGGGTAGCCAAAAACATTCAGTACTTC.

The rearrangement uses TRBV19 and TRBJ1-2; tentatively, D is TRBD1 (5 bases). Trimming left V 6 bases short and J 6 bases short, with 14 bases between. This CDR3 is built from 13 residues. CDR1 LNHDA and CDR2 SQIVND come from the germline V gene (reference sequence). The chain's CDR3 is CASSQAGLDGYTF. The CDR3 coding sequence is TGTGCCAGTAGCCAGGCGGGACTCGATGGCTACACCTTC.

The genes are TRBV13 and TRBJ1-3; TRBD1 matches 8 bases. The CDR3 contains 14 residues. Trimming cost V 4 bases and J 8 bases; bases outside gene matches: 7. The germline V gene encodes CDR1 PRHDT and CDR2 FYEKMQ (reference sequence). The CDR3 sequence is CASSSGQGVDTIYF. Written as DNA, the CDR3 is TGTGCCAGCAGCTCCGGACAGGGCGTCGACACCATATATTTT.

This chain joins TRBV6-1 and TRBJ2-7, with TRBD2 matching 8 bases. There are 14 residues in the CDR3. Germline assignment: CDR1 MNHNS and CDR2 SASEGT. Trimming removed 5 bases from V and 2 bases from J; junction bases left unmatched: 5. CDR3 nucleotides: TGTGCCAGCAGTCATAGCGGGGCCACCTACGAGCAGTACTTC. This codes for CASSHSGATYEQYF.

The chain is built from TRBV7-6 and TRBJ2-5, with D perhaps matching TRBD2 (6 bases). This CDR3 is 16 amino acids long. CDR1 and CDR2 from the germline V gene are SGHVS and FNYEAQ. The ends were cut back, 0 bases at V and 2 bases at J, with 13 bases in the middle. CDR3 sequence reads: CASSLAPGSSQETQYF. CDR3 DNA sequence: TGTGCCAGCAGCTTAGCACCCGGGAGCTCTCAAGAGACCCAGTACTTC.

The chain links TRBV10-3 to TRBJ1-6; 9 bases match TRBD1. V shed 6 bases and J 1 base; nucleotides not matched to a gene: 4. This CDR3 contains 16 residues. Germline V gene lookup returns CDR1 ENHRY and CDR2 SYGVKD. CDR3 residues: CAIREGQGSYNSPLHF. In nucleotides, the CDR3 is TGTGCCATCAGGGAAGGACAGGGGTCCTATAATTCACCCCTCCACTTT.

This chain uses TRBV7-9 with TRBJ1-2, with D tentatively TRBD1 (6 bases). The germline V and J ends were trimmed by 5 bases and 2 bases, with 9 bases remaining between them. Germline V gene data show CDR1 as SEHNR and CDR2 as FQNEAQ (reference sequence). The CDR3 contains 13 residues. The CDR3 DNA follows: TGTGCCAGCAGCCTACAGGGAAACTATGGCTACACCTTC. It translates to CASSLQGNYGYTF.

The chain joins TRBV18 to TRBJ2-3, with 7 bases fitting TRBD2. J was trimmed by 4 bases and V by 3 bases; bases with no gene match: 4. The CDR3 has 14 residues. Germline loops: CDR1 KGHSH, CDR2 LQKENI. CDR3 sequence reads: CASSPRELPDTQYF. The CDR3 nucleotides read TGTGCCAGCTCACCGCGGGAGTTGCCAGATACGCAGTATTTT.

The chain joins TRBV5-1 to TRBJ1-4; no firm D call. V gave up 4 bases and J gave up 7 bases, with 17 bases separating them. CDR1 SGHRS and CDR2 YFSETQ come from the germline V gene. This CDR3 is 15 amino acids long. The CDR3 protein is CASSGVNMGSEKLFF. CDR3 DNA sequence: TGCGCCAGCAGCGGGGTGAACATGGGGAGTGAAAAACTGTTTTTT.

The chain employs TRBV30 and TRBJ1-5, with D tentatively TRBD1 (6 bases). The V end lost 0 bases, the J end lost 5 bases, and 11 bases lay between the germline ends. The CDR3 totals 14 residues. Germline assignment: CDR1 GTSNPN and CDR2 SVGIG (reference sequence). The CDR3 here is CAWSVLGGHQPQHF. The CDR3 region has the DNA TGTGCCTGGAGTGTACTGGGGGGGCATCAGCCCCAGCATTTT.

V usage is TRBV5-6 and J usage is TRBJ1-6; D may be TRBD1 (5 bases). Germline CDR1 reads SGHDT; CDR2 reads YYEEEE. The CDR3 spans 14 residues. V was trimmed by 2 bases and J by 8 bases, leaving 11 bases between them. Here the CDR3 reads CASSFRQHDSPLHF. The CDR3 DNA sequence: TGTGCCAGCAGCTTCCGACAGCATGATTCACCCCTCCACTTT. The full variable domain, rest sourced from reference TRBV5-6 and TRBJ1-6, is DAGVTQSPTHLIKTRGQQVTLRCSPKSGHDTVSWYQQALGQGPQFIFQYYEEEERQRGNFPDRFSGHQFPNYSSELNVNALLLGDSALYLCASSFRQHDSPLHFGNGTRLTVT.

V and J are TRBV5-8 and TRBJ2-7; 13 bases are a match to TRBD2. The J segment lost 4 bases and the V segment lost 3 bases, leaving 4 bases of the junction unmatched. Per the germline V gene, CDR1 is SGHTS and CDR2 is YDEGEE. The CDR3 has 15 residues. CDR3 sequence (DNA): TGTGCCAGCAGCTCCTGGACTAGCGGGAGATACGAGCAGTACTTC. It codes for CASSSWTSGRYEQYF.

The chain couples TRBV7-9 to TRBJ1-5; possible D gene TRBD1, 6 bases. The V end was cut by 4 bases, the J end by 7 bases, with 14 bases between. The CDR3 covers 14 residues. Per the germline V gene, CDR1 is SEHNR and CDR2 is FQNEAQ (reference sequence). CDR3: CASSSDSRPQPQHF. CDR3 nucleotides: TGTGCCAGCAGCTCGGACAGCCGACCCCAGCCCCAGCATTTT.

The J gene is TRBJ2-7, the V gene TRBV14, with a weak D call TRBD2 (7 bases). V was trimmed by 3 bases and J by 5 bases, leaving 17 bases between them. Germline assignment: CDR1 SGHDN and CDR2 FVKESK. This CDR3 region has 15 residues. CDR3 sequence: CASSQDAGAGNEQYF. In DNA form, the CDR3 reads TGTGCCAGCAGCCAGGACGCGGGGGCGGGAAACGAGCAGTACTTC.

V and J are TRBV7-9 and TRBJ1-2; TRBD1 matches 9 bases. Per the germline V gene, CDR1 is SEHNR and CDR2 is FQNEAQ (reference sequence). Unmatched junction bases numbered 7, after V lost 4 bases and J lost 4 bases. This CDR3 has 15 residues. CDR3 in amino acids: CASSSQGQGLYGYTF. CDR3 coding DNA: TGTGCCAGCAGCTCACAGGGACAGGGACTCTATGGCTACACCTTC.

The chain couples TRBV2 to TRBJ1-1, with a possible D match to TRBD1 (6 bases). This CDR3 is 15 amino acids long. Germline assignment: CDR1 SNHLY and CDR2 FYNNEI. Trimming pared 6 bases from V and 1 base from J, leaving 15 bases between. CDR3 DNA: TGTGCCAGCAGGTCGAGACAGGAAAGGAACACTGAAGCTTTCTTT. It encodes CASRSRQERNTEAFF.

The chain couples TRBV27 to TRBJ1-4, with D possibly matching TRBD1 (5 bases). Germline V gives CDR1 MNHEY, CDR2 SMNVEV (reference sequence). This CDR3 has 19 residues. Trimming took off 3 bases at V and 3 bases at J, with 23 bases between the two ends. The chain's CDR3 is CASSFLPFRVGGANEKLFF. The CDR3 DNA reads as TGTGCCAGCAGTTTTCTCCCCTTCAGGGTTGGCGGAGCTAATGAAAAACTGTTTTTT.

V gene TRBV7-2 combines with J gene TRBJ2-7; 7 bases align to TRBD1. The CDR3 is 14 amino acids. J was trimmed by 5 bases and V by 3 bases; bases with no gene match: 7. Germline V CDR1 and CDR2: SGHTA, FQGNSA. The CDR3 loop reads CASSFRQGRDEQYF. In DNA, the CDR3 is TGTGCCAGCAGCTTTAGACAGGGACGGGACGAGCAGTACTTC.

The CDR3 sequence is CASSSPVSRKREQFF. The CDR3 bases are TGCGCCAGCAGCTCCCCGGTCAGCCGTAAGCGGGAGCAGTTCTTC. The chain carries TRBV5-1 and TRBJ2-1; D may be TRBD2 (5 bases). CDR1 is SGHRS and CDR2 is YFSETQ in the germline V gene. V lost 3 bases to trimming and J lost 10 bases, with 20 bases between them. The CDR3 sequence is 15 residues long.

V is TRBV25-1 and J is TRBJ1-2; no reliable D call. CDR3 length: 14 residues. The V end lost 3 bases, the J end lost 0 bases, and 8 bases lay between the germline ends. CDR1 and CDR2 (germline): MGHDK, SYGVNS. The CDR3 protein is CASSDYITNYGYTF. The CDR3 DNA follows: TGTGCCAGCAGTGATTACATTACTAACTATGGCTACACCTTC.

This chain connects TRBV6-1 to TRBJ1-2; the D is unclear. Germline V lookup: CDR1 MNHNS, CDR2 SASEGT. CDR3 size: 12 residues. V was shortened by 2 bases and J by 8 bases, with 9 bases between the two germline ends. The CDR3: CASSEMPQGYTF. The CDR3 nucleotides read TGTGCCAGCAGTGAAATGCCCCAGGGCTACACCTTC.

CDR3 bases: TGTGCCACCAGCAGTCTTGGGGCCGGGACAGGAGGCACAGATACGCAGTATTTT. Translation gives CATSSLGAGTGGTDTQYF. The rearrangement joins TRBV15 to TRBJ2-3, with 8 bases aligning to TRBD1. V was pared by 3 bases and J by 1 base, with 12 bases of the junction left unmatched. The CDR3 totals 18 residues. Germline CDR1 and CDR2: LNHNV and YYDKDF (reference sequence).

As DNA, the CDR3 is TGTGCCTGGGTCGAGAGCCAAGCCGGGGGAGATACGCAGTATTTT. This translates into CAWVESQAGGDTQYF. The chain uses TRBV30 and TRBJ2-3, with a tentative D call TRBD2 (6 bases). Trimming cost V 5 bases and J 5 bases, with 20 bases left between them. From germline, CDR1 is GTSNPN and CDR2 SVGIG (reference sequence). The length of the CDR3 is 15 residues. Combining the CDR3 with reference TRBV30 and TRBJ2-3 gives the whole variable domain SQTIHQWPATLVQPVGSPLSLECTVEGTSNPNLYWYRQAAGRGLQLLFYSVGIGQISSEVPQNLSASRPQDRQFILSSKKLLLSDSGFYLCAWVESQAGGDTQYFGPGTRLTVL.

V usage is TRBV5-6 and J usage is TRBJ2-5; 14 bases fit TRBD2. Losses at the gene ends were 3 bases for V and 5 bases for J; bases not matched to a gene: 3. The CDR3 consists of 15 residues. Germline CDR1 SGHDT, CDR2 YYEEEE. The CDR3 nucleotides read TGTGCCAGCAGCTGGAGACTAGCGGGAGGGGAGACCCAGTACTTC. It translates to CASSWRLAGGETQYF.